Listed below are T cell receptor beta chains from one sample, sequenced in a study of neurological immune-mediated disorders. One entry per CDR3 protein, called by TCRdb with MiXCR from the 5' RACE reads. The table lists about 52,000 distinct CDR3 sequences, 3% to 4% of them singletons. Sequencing used PBMCs. The receptors shown here come from a man in his fifties or sixties with multiple sclerosis. CDR3s include the opening cysteine and the closing phenylalanine or tryptophan. D genes are given only for firm matches. Clone size appears in some rows only: once, few, many, or a class for an expanded clone.

>TRBV5-1|-|TRBJ1-1|13|many
TGCGCCAGCAGCTTGGACCAGGGTGCCGGAGCTTTCTTT
CASSLDQGAGAFF
>TRBV12-3/TRBV12-4|TRBD2|TRBJ2-3|15|many
TGTGCCAGCAGTTTACTAGCGGGGGGGCCAGATACGCAGTATTTT
CASSLLAGGPDTQYF
>TRBV5-1|-|TRBJ1-5|15|many
TGCGCCAGCGGTCACTTCGCAGGGGGCAATCAGCCCCAGCATTTT
CASGHFAGGNQPQHF
>TRBV5-1|TRBD1|TRBJ1-1|14|few
TGCGCCAGCAGCCTCAGGGGGCCCGACACTGAAGCTTTCTTT
CASSLRGPDTEAFF
>TRBV5-1|TRBD1|TRBJ1-1|17|many
TGCGCCAGCAGCATAGGGACAGTTTTAGTGGGGAACACTGAAGCTTTCTTT
CASSIGTVLVGNTEAFF
>TRBV3-1|-|TRBJ1-5|15|many
TGTGCCAGCAGCCAAGATCCCGGCAGCAATCAGCCCCAGCATTTT
CASSQDPGSNQPQHF
>TRBV7-6|TRBD2|TRBJ2-3|16|-
TGTGCCAGCAGCTTAGGTAGCGGGGGGGCCGAAGATACGCAGTATTTT
CASSLGSGGAEDTQYF
>TRBV20-1|-|TRBJ2-7|15|medium-sized
TGCAGTGCTAGATCCCCGTGGGGACAAACCTACGAGCAGTACTTC
CSARSPWGQTYEQYF
>TRBV12-3/TRBV12-4|-|TRBJ1-5|15|many
TGTGCCAGCAGTTTAGGAGGGGGTAGCAATCAGCCCCAGCATTTT
CASSLGGGSNQPQHF
>TRBV5-1|-|TRBJ1-2|13|many
TGCGCCAGCAGCTTTACGGGGGAAAATGGCTACACCTTC
CASSFTGENGYTF
>TRBV6-1|TRBD1|TRBJ1-1|12|many
TGTGCCAGCAGGACAGGGTCCACTGAAGCTTTCTTT
CASRTGSTEAFF
>TRBV5-1|-|TRBJ2-1|15|many
TGCGCCAGCAGCTTGGTGCAGGGGGGGAAGGATGAGCAGTTCTTC
CASSLVQGGKDEQFF
>TRBV5-1|-|TRBJ1-1|15|many
TGCGCCAGCAGCTTGGCAGGGAATCTGAACACTGAAGCTTTCTTT
CASSLAGNLNTEAFF
>TRBV7-9|-|TRBJ2-2|16|many
TGTGCCAGCAGCTACTCCGGGACAAAGAACACCGGGGAGCTGTTTTTT
CASSYSGTKNTGELFF
>TRBV7-9|-|TRBJ1-2|13|-
TGTGCCAGCAGCCCAACGGGAAACAAGGGCTACACCTTC
CASSPTGNKGYTF
>TRBV24-1|-|TRBJ1-1|11|many
TGTGCCACCAGGGACGGTTATGAAGCTTTCTTT
CATRDGYEAFF
>TRBV12-3/TRBV12-4|-|TRBJ2-7|16|many
TGTGCCAGCAGTAACTTACCGGGACATTTGTCCTACGAGCAGTACTTC
CASSNLPGHLSYEQYF
>TRBV10-3|-|TRBJ2-5|13|many
TGTGCCATCAGTGGTGGACTCCAAGAGACCCAGTACTTC
CAISGGLQETQYF
>TRBV20-1|-|TRBJ2-7|17|many
TGCAGTGCTAGATCCTCCCCGGGTCTCAGGCCGCTCAACGAGCAGTACTTC
CSARSSPGLRPLNEQYF
>TRBV20-1|TRBD2|TRBJ2-5|13|many
TGCAGTGCTAGGGCGGGAGGGCCAGAGACCCAGTACTTC
CSARAGGPETQYF
>TRBV25-1|-|TRBJ1-3|11|many
TGTGCCAGCAGCCGATTAAACACCATATATTTT
CASSRLNTIYF
>TRBV12-3/TRBV12-4|-|TRBJ1-2|12|many
TGTGCCAGCAGTTTTGGACAGAATGGCTACACCTTC
CASSFGQNGYTF
>TRBV5-6|-|TRBJ1-1|13|many
TGTGCCAGCACCTCCGGGGGGAGCACTGAAGCTTTCTTT
CASTSGGSTEAFF
>TRBV20-1|-|TRBJ2-7|11|many
TGCAGTGCTATCCGGATCTACGAGCAGTACTTC
CSAIRIYEQYF
>TRBV20-1|-|TRBJ2-1|15|many
TGCAGTGCTAGAGATCCAGCGGGCTACTACAATGAGCAGTTCTTC
CSARDPAGYYNEQFF
>TRBV10-3|TRBD2|TRBJ2-1|15|many
TGTGCCGCCCTACGGGAGGGCCGTGGGGGGAATGAGCAGTTCTTC
CAALREGRGGNEQFF
>TRBV7-2|-|TRBJ2-5|13|many
TGTGCCAGCAGCTCTTCAGGTGAAGAGACCCAGTACTTC
CASSSSGEETQYF